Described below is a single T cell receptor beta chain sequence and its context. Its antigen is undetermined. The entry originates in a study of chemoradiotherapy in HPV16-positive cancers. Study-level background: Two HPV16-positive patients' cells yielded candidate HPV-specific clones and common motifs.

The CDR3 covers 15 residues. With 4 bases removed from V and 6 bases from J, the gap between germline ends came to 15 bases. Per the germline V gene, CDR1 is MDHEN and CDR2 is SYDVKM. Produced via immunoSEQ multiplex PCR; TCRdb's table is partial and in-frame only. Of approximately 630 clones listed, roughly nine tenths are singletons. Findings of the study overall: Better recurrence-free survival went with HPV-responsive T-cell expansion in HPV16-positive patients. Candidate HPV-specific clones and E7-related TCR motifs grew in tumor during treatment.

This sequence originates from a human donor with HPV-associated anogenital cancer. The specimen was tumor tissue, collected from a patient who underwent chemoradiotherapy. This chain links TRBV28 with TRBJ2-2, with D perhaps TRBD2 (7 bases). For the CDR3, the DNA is TGTGCCAGCAGTTCGGCGGGGGCGGGTGCCGGGGAGCTGTTTTTT. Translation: CASSSAGAGAGELFF.